Each of the 19 T cell receptor beta chains below was sequenced from the same sample in a study of cytomegalovirus exposure and HLA in healthy donors (dated by TCRdb to about 2017). Library preparation used the immunoSEQ multiplex PCR assay. The multiplex PCR relied on a mix of 60 forward primers for TCR Vbeta segments and 13 reverse primers for TCR Jbeta segments. The clones in this table, taken by TCRdb from immuneACCESS, are in-frame only. Not every clone is retained; where verified, under half of the shortfall comes from an unresolved V gene, and the cause of the rest is unknown. The table for this sample shows some 110,000 clones. 2.5% to 3% of the sample is in the top ten clones. Sequencing used PBMCs. The receptors originated from a man aged 30-40 years in good health and CMV-seronegative.

J is TRBJ1-2 and V is TRBV18; D may be TRBD1 (5 bases). The germline V and J ends were trimmed by 6 bases and 7 bases, with 9 bases remaining between them. CDR3 length: 11 residues. Germline V CDR1 and CDR2: KGHSH, LQKENI. In DNA form, the CDR3 reads TGTGCCAGCTCCCAGGGATCTGGCTACACCTTC. The encoded protein is CASSQGSGYTF.

The V gene is TRBV11-2, the J gene TRBJ1-2, with D tentatively TRBD1 (5 bases). Trimming stripped 4 bases from V and 2 bases from J, with 20 bases between. The CDR3 length is 17 residues. Germline values: CDR1 SGHAT, CDR2 FQNNGV. In DNA form, the CDR3 reads TGTGCCAGCAGCTCCGTCAGCCCTGGCGGGGGAAACTATGGCTACACCTTC. It codes for CASSSVSPGGGNYGYTF.

J is TRBJ2-1 and V is TRBV6-1; D unclear. Germline V lookup: CDR1 MNHNS, CDR2 SASEGT. The CDR3 is made up of 13 amino acids. V lost 1 base, J lost 8 bases, and 9 bases lay in between. The DNA of the CDR3 is TGTGCCAGCAGTGAAGACAGATTCTATGAGCAGTTCTTC. Its translation is CASSEDRFYEQFF.

J is TRBJ1-2 and V is TRBV25-1, with 8 nucleotides matching TRBD1. The CDR3 length is 15 residues. The V segment lost 6 bases and the J segment 8 bases; nucleotides outside the gene matches: 14. CDR1 and CDR2 from the germline V gene are MGHDK and SYGVNS. The CDR3 region is CASRGTGYIAVGYTF. CDR3 coding DNA: TGTGCCAGCAGAGGGACAGGTTACATCGCTGTAGGCTACACCTTC.

The CDR3 reads CASSFNPLRYGYTF. The CDR3 nucleotides are TGTGCCAGCAGCTTCAACCCACTTCGGTATGGCTACACCTTC. The rearrangement uses TRBV21-1 and TRBJ1-2. TRBV21-1 is an annotated pseudogene. The CDR3 spans 14 residues.

V gene TRBV9 combines with J gene TRBJ2-2, with 9 bases matching TRBD2. The CDR3 has 16 amino acids. CDR1 SGDLS and CDR2 YYNGEE come from the germline V gene. Trimming removed 3 bases from V and 4 bases from J; junction bases left unmatched: 7. CDR3 DNA: TGTGCCAGCAGCGATGGCGGGAGGGCCAGCACCGGGGAGCTGTTTTTT. This gives the protein CASSDGGRASTGELFF.

The chain links TRBV6-5 to TRBJ2-6; D remains ambiguous. Trimming cost V 6 bases and J 2 bases, with 8 bases left between them. This CDR3 spans 14 amino acids. Germline V lookup: CDR1 MNHEY, CDR2 SVGAGI. This CDR3 is CASRTLTGANVLTF. In DNA, the CDR3 is TGTGCCAGCAGGACATTAACTGGGGCCAACGTCCTGACTTTC.

The chain combines TRBV28 with TRBJ1-5, with 7 bases lining up with TRBD1. The CDR3 is 17 residues long. The germline V gene has CDR1 MDHEN and CDR2 SYDVKM. With V trimmed by 3 bases and J by 4 bases, 12 bases remained unmatched. The CDR3 is CASSLLSETGMNQPQHF. In DNA form, the CDR3 reads TGTGCCAGCAGTTTGCTATCTGAGACAGGGATGAATCAGCCCCAGCATTTT.

The gene calls are TRBV19 and TRBJ1-4; D is perhaps TRBD1 (5 bases). Deletions cut 5 bases from V and 3 bases from J, with 13 bases between. There are 15 residues in the CDR3. CDR1 and CDR2 from the germline V gene are LNHDA and SQIVND (reference sequence). The DNA of the CDR3 is TGTGCCAGTAGTGTCACTCCGGGGGCTAATGAAAAACTGTTTTTT. Its protein is CASSVTPGANEKLFF.

The chain's CDR3 is CASSFTGTIPVLTF. The CDR3 DNA reads as TGCGCCAGCAGCTTCACCGGGACAATTCCCGTCCTGACTTTC. The V call is TRBV5-1, the J call TRBJ2-6; D is possibly TRBD1 (6 bases). V was shortened by 2 bases and J by 12 bases, with 15 bases between the two germline ends. The CDR3 consists of 14 residues. The V gene's germline CDR1 is SGHRS and CDR2 YFSETQ. Full variable domain (outside the CDR3, taken from reference TRBV5-1 and TRBJ2-6): KAGVTQTPRYLIKTRGQQVTLSCSPISGHRSVSWYQQTPGQGLQFLFEYFSETQRNKGNFPGRFSGRQFSNSRSEMNVSTLELGDSALYLCASSFTGTIPVLTFGAGSRLTVL.

The V and J genes are TRBV15 and TRBJ2-1; the match to TRBD2 covers 11 bases. Unmatched junction bases numbered 13, after V lost 0 bases and J lost 9 bases. CDR3 length equals 18 residues. Looked up from germline, CDR1 is LNHNV and CDR2 is YYDKDF (reference sequence). CDR3 loop: CATSRDNAVLAGVTEQFF. For the CDR3, the DNA is TGTGCCACCAGCAGAGATAATGCAGTACTAGCGGGAGTGACTGAGCAGTTCTTC.

This sequence joins TRBV7-8 and TRBJ2-1, with 8 positions matching TRBD2. The V and J ends lost 1 base and 1 base, in that order; junction bases with no gene match: 3. Germline V lookup: CDR1 SGHVS, CDR2 FQNEAQ. This CDR3 is built from 16 residues. The CDR3 sequence: CASSLGSGGSYNEQFF. In DNA, the CDR3 is TGTGCCAGCAGCTTAGGAAGCGGGGGATCCTACAATGAGCAGTTCTTC.

The chain carries TRBV5-1 and TRBJ2-7; TRBD2 matches at 8 bases. This CDR3 is 14 amino acids long. Per the germline V gene, CDR1 is SGHRS and CDR2 is YFSETQ. The ends lost 6 bases at V and 4 bases at J; junction bases unmatched: 9. Written as DNA, the CDR3 is TGCGCCAGCACCTCGACTAGCGCCCGATACGAGCAGTACTTC. It is translated as CASTSTSARYEQYF.

This sequence joins TRBV5-1 and TRBJ1-1; no reliable D call. CDR1 and CDR2 from the germline V gene are SGHRS and YFSETQ. V was shortened by 4 bases and J by 1 base, with 11 bases between the two germline ends. CDR3 length: 14 amino acids. The CDR3 DNA reads TGCGCCAGCAGCCCTGACATCACGAACACTGAAGCTTTCTTT. Translating it yields CASSPDITNTEAFF.

This chain uses TRBV19 with TRBJ2-5; maybe TRBD2 (6 bases). This CDR3 region has 13 residues. V was shortened by 4 bases and J by 2 bases, with 8 bases between the two germline ends. Germline CDR1 and CDR2: LNHDA and SQIVND (reference sequence). The CDR3 DNA reads TGTGCCAGTAGTACTAGCGTGCAAGAGACCCAGTACTTC. Protein: CASSTSVQETQYF.

The V gene is TRBV28, the J gene TRBJ1-2, with TRBD1 matching 8 bases. Germline CDR1 and CDR2: MDHEN and SYDVKM. The junction had 13 bases not matched to a gene; V was cut back by 7 bases and J by 12 bases. This CDR3 comprises 13 residues. The CDR3 region is CASNPQGARNDTF. Written as DNA, the CDR3 is TGTGCCAGCAACCCCCAGGGGGCGCGAAATGACACCTTC.

The rearrangement uses TRBV5-6 and TRBJ1-1; 8 bases align to TRBD1. The length of the CDR3 is 16 residues. With V trimmed by 4 bases and J by 1 base, 9 bases remained unmatched. The germline V gene encodes CDR1 SGHDT and CDR2 YYEEEE. CDR3 protein: CASSRWTGNRNTEAFF. CDR3 coding DNA: TGTGCCAGCAGCCGATGGACAGGGAATAGGAACACTGAAGCTTTCTTT.

The J gene is TRBJ1-5, the V gene TRBV6-6, with 7 positions matching TRBD1. The CDR3 length is 15 residues. After removal of 6 bases from V and 6 bases from J, the junction contained 11 bases not matched to a gene. Germline CDR1 is MNHNY and CDR2 is SVGAGI (reference sequence). CDR3 loop: CASRKQGSHGQPQHF. DNA of the CDR3: TGTGCCAGCAGGAAACAGGGGTCGCATGGTCAGCCCCAGCATTTT.

The V gene is TRBV7-2, the J gene TRBJ2-5, with D tentatively TRBD1 (6 bases). With the DNA end fitting TRBJ2-7 better, the J assignment may be wrong. This CDR3 has 14 residues. CDR1 is SGHTA and CDR2 is FQGNSA in the germline V gene. This chain's CDR3 is CASSLDRDTYEQYF. CDR3 nucleotides: TGTGCCAGCAGCTTAGACAGGGACACTTACGAGCAGTACTTC.